This T cell receptor (beta chain) was identified in a study of T cell repertoires in cytomegalovirus infection. This CDR3 has 14 amino acids. V was clipped by 1 base and J by 2 bases, with 5 bases between them. Germline V CDR1 and CDR2: SGHVS, FQNEAQ. This clonotype was picked up many times. Its antigen is not known. Each CDR3 protein gets one entry after TCRdb re-called the reads with MiXCR. Of some 310,000 distinct CDR3 sequences in the sample, roughly 25% are singletons; the top ten hold 13%. This clonotype was obtained from a human donor in good health (CMV status not recorded). Some clones in this sample may be carry-over from other donors' samples. The specimen comprised cultured PBMCs, sampled from culture after CMV antigen stimulation. The V call is TRBV7-8, the J call TRBJ2-2; no clear D gene. In DNA form, the CDR3 reads TGTGCCAGCAGCTTAGGGGCCAACACCGGGGAGCTGTTTTTT. Translation gives CASSLGANTGELFF. Drawing the rest from reference TRBV7-8 and TRBJ2-2, the complete variable domain is GAGVSQSPRYKVAKRGQDVALRCDPISGHVSLFWYQQALGQGPEFLTYFQNEAQLDKSGLPSDRFFAERPEGSVSTLKIQRTQQEDSAVYLCASSLGANTGELFFGEGSRLTVL.